These T cell receptor beta chains were read from a single sample in a study of regulatory T cells in long-lasting Graves disease. TCRdb fed the multiplex PCR reads into MiXCR, producing one record per CDR3 protein. The sample yields about 330,000 distinct CDR3 sequences, roughly 15% seen once. The same data also contributed to another study, on T cells in Graves' hyperthyroidism and ophthalmopathy.

The material was peripheral blood mononuclear cells (PBMCs), obtained at new diagnosis, from a patient treated with antithyroid drugs. These receptors were taken from a woman aged 18 to 35 with Graves disease. The CDR3 runs from the conserved cysteine through the conserved F or W. D genes are given only for firm matches. Not all rows give a size; the values are once, few, many and, for expanded clones, a class.

d_call j_call v_call clone_size cdr3_nt cdr3_aa
TRBD1 TRBJ1-5 TRBV12-5 many TGTGCTAGTGGCGCGGGGACAGGGTTCTTACAGCCCCAGCATTTT CASGAGTGFLQPQHF
TRBD1 TRBJ1-5 TRBV10-3 - TGTGCCATCAGTGTAACAGGGGCAGGACAGCCCCAGCATTTT CAISVTGAGQPQHF
TRBD2 TRBJ2-1 TRBV11-1 - TGTGCCAGCAGCACCCTTTCTTCTAGCGGGAAATTCTTC CASSTLSSSGKFF
- TRBJ1-2 TRBV6-9 - TGTGCCAGCAGTTCTACCGACAGATCCTATGGCTACACCTTC CASSSTDRSYGYTF
TRBD1 TRBJ2-7 TRBV5-1 many TGCGCCAGCAGCCTAACGACAGGGGAAATGGTGGAGCAGTACTTC CASSLTTGEMVEQYF
- TRBJ1-6 TRBV11-2 many TGTGCCAGCAGCTTAGAGGGAGGGTCCTATAATTCACCCCTCCACTTT CASSLEGGSYNSPLHF
- TRBJ2-2 TRBV14 many TGTGCCAGCAGCCAAGGCGCAAACACCGGGGAGCTGTTTTTT CASSQGANTGELFF
- TRBJ1-2 TRBV28 many TGTGCCAGCAGTTTTCCCCAAAGTATCTATGGCTACACCTTC CASSFPQSIYGYTF
- TRBJ2-1 TRBV27 many TGTGCCAGCAGTTTAAGGGTAGGCTGGGCGCAAACACGCTACAATGAGCAGTTCTTC CASSLRVGWAQTRYNEQFF
- TRBJ2-2 TRBV30 many TGTGCCTGGAGTAAGGACACCGGGGAGCTGTTTTTT CAWSKDTGELFF
TRBD2 TRBJ2-2 TRBV9 few TGTGCCAGCAGCGTAGACCTAGCGGGAGGGACCGGGGAGCTGTTTTTT CASSVDLAGGTGELFF
TRBD2 TRBJ2-5 TRBV2 many TGTGCCAGCAGCGCAGGGGGACTAGCGGGAGAGACCCAGTACTTC CASSAGGLAGETQYF
- TRBJ1-1 TRBV30 many TGTGCCTGGAAGAGGGCATTGAACACTGAAGCTTTCTTT CAWKRALNTEAFF
TRBD2 TRBJ2-6 TRBV29-1 - TGCAGCGTTGTAGCGGGAGGGCCTGGGGCCAACGTCCTGACTTTC CSVVAGGPGANVLTF
- TRBJ2-3 TRBV14 many TGTGCCAGCAGCCTCTCGGGGGCCTTCACAGATACGCAGTATTTT CASSLSGAFTDTQYF
- TRBJ1-5 TRBV19 few TGTGCCAGTAGTATGTGGAGGGGTCGGGGCAATCAGCCCCAGCATTTT CASSMWRGRGNQPQHF
- TRBJ2-1 TRBV5-8 few TGTGCCAGCAGCCTTCTCCAAGACACACGGACCTACAATGAGCAGTTCTTC CASSLLQDTRTYNEQFF
TRBD1 TRBJ2-6 TRBV5-1 many TGCGCCAGCAGCTTGGGGACAGGGGGTTCCCTCTCTGGGGCCAACGTCCTGACTTTC CASSLGTGGSLSGANVLTF
- TRBJ2-3 TRBV4-2 - TGTGCCAGCAGCCAAGATGGCAATCTAGCAAGCACAGATACGCAGTATTTT CASSQDGNLASTDTQYF
TRBD2 TRBJ2-1 TRBV5-1 many TGCGCCAGCAGCGGGACGGGGGGGACCTACAATGAGCAGTTCTTC CASSGTGGTYNEQFF
- TRBJ2-7 TRBV28 - TGTGCCAGCGGCCGGTACTACGAGCAGTACTTC CASGRYYEQYF
- TRBJ1-4 TRBV19 - TGTGCCAGTAGTTCTCGGGACCGAGTCACAACTAATGAAAAACTGTTTTTT CASSSRDRVTTNEKLFF
- TRBJ2-1 TRBV6-1 - TGTGCCAGCACGGGTTATGATGAGCAGTTCTTC CASTGYDEQFF
- TRBJ2-7 TRBV20-1 - TGCAGTGCTAGAGATTTTCAGGGAACTGGAACCGAGCAGTACTTC CSARDFQGTGTEQYF
- TRBJ2-5 TRBV10-3 - TGTGCCATCAGAAAACACGGGGTTCAAGAGACCCAGTACTTC CAIRKHGVQETQYF
TRBD1 TRBJ1-4 TRBV19 few TGTGCCACGAGTTCCACAACAGGGGCTAATGAAAAACTGTTTTTT CATSSTTGANEKLFF
- TRBJ2-5 TRBV5-6 - TGTGCCAGCAGCTTGAGGTTGGTGGAGACCCAGTACTTC CASSLRLVETQYF
TRBD1 TRBJ2-2 TRBV24-1 - TGTGCCACCAGTGATACCAGGGGGTCCACCTTGTACACCGGGGAGCTGTTTTTT CATSDTRGSTLYTGELFF
- TRBJ1-1 TRBV30 many TGTGCCTGGAGGGAGACAGGCGAGAACACTGAAGCTTTCTTT CAWRETGENTEAFF
- TRBJ2-7 TRBV27 few TGTGCCAGCAGCCGTAGGGCCAGCGACATCCCCTACGAGCAGTACTTC CASSRRASDIPYEQYF
- TRBJ2-2 TRBV11-3 many TGTGCCAGCAGCCGAACAGGCGACCCCGGGGAGCTGTTTTTT CASSRTGDPGELFF
- TRBJ2-4 TRBV19 - TGTGCCAGTAGCTCGGTTGGGACGGAAAACATTCAGTACTTC CASSSVGTENIQYF